These 31 T cell receptor beta chains originate from one sample sequenced in a study of immune evolution from preneoplasia to lung adenocarcinoma. This table comes from immunoSEQ multiplex PCR, and its TCRdb copy is limited to in-frame clones, with some not included. The sample lists 5,000 or so clones, 75% to 85% seen once, with more than 9% in the top ten. Sequencing used FFPE adjacent normal lung tissue. These receptors all come from an older donor with lung adenocarcinoma.

V usage is TRBV5-1 and J usage is TRBJ2-7, with D perhaps assigned TRBD1 or TRBD2 (6 bases each). This CDR3 has 12 residues. Germline values: CDR1 SGHRS, CDR2 YFSETQ. V was shortened by 5 bases and J by 7 bases, with 13 bases between the two germline ends. CDR3 residues: CASRRGEGEQYF. CDR3 nucleotide sequence: TGCGCCAGCAGGAGGGGGGAAGGGGAGCAGTACTTC.

This chain connects TRBV19 to TRBJ1-5; D not certain. The CDR3 totals 14 residues. Germline CDR1 and CDR2: LNHDA and SQIVND (reference sequence). Between the trimmed V and J ends, which lost 8 bases and 5 bases, there was a span of 16 bases. CDR3 bases: TGTGCCAGTGTGACGGGTGGAGTAGATCAGCCCCAGCATTTT. The encoded protein is CASVTGGVDQPQHF.

The CDR3: CAISEPSGSYEQYF. The CDR3 nucleotides read TGTGCCATCAGTGAACCTAGCGGGAGTTACGAGCAGTACTTC. The chain joins TRBV10-3 to TRBJ2-5, with 10 bases that match TRBD2. The J call may be faulty, since TRBJ2-7 better matches the DNA end. CDR1 and CDR2 (germline): ENHRY, SYGVKD. The CDR3 sequence is 14 residues long.

J is TRBJ1-1 and V is TRBV10-2; D perhaps matches TRBD1 (6 bases). CDR1 and CDR2 from the germline V gene are WSHSY and SAAADI. Trimming stripped 6 bases from V and 1 base from J, with 12 bases between. CDR3 length: 14 amino acids. DNA of the CDR3: TGCGCCAGCAGACAGGGACCGTCGAACACTGAAGCTTTCTTT. Protein product: CASRQGPSNTEAFF.

The V call is TRBV27, the J call TRBJ1-1; TRBD1 is a possible D gene (5 bases). From germline, CDR1 is MNHEY and CDR2 SMNVEV (reference sequence). V was clipped by 0 bases and J by 2 bases, with 10 bases between them. CDR3 length: 15 residues. The CDR3 is CASSLSAGSNTEAFF. The DNA of the CDR3 is TGTGCCAGCAGTTTATCCGCAGGGTCAAACACTGAAGCTTTCTTT.

The chain joins TRBV4-1 to TRBJ2-5; TRBD2 might be the D (6 bases). CDR1 is MGHRA, CDR2 YSYEKL, per germline. V lost 0 bases and J 8 bases, leaving 16 bases between the germline ends. This CDR3 region has 15 residues. The CDR3 DNA is TGCGCCAGCAGCCAAGATTGGGGCGGGGAGAAAACCCAGTACTTC. Its protein is CASSQDWGGEKTQYF.

The rearrangement joins TRBV5-4 to TRBJ2-3, with 7 positions matching TRBD1. The CDR3 runs 15 residues. Germline loops: CDR1 SGHNT, CDR2 YYREEE (reference sequence). V lost 4 bases and J lost 0; bases outside the gene matches: 5. In nucleotides, the CDR3 is TGTGCCAGCAGCAGGGACAGAACTAGCACAGATACGCAGTATTTT. This codes for CASSRDRTSTDTQYF. Complete variable domain (other parts from reference TRBV5-4 and TRBJ2-3): ETGVTQSPTHLIKTRGQQVTLRCSSQSGHNTVSWYQQALGQGPQFIFQYYREEENGRGNFPPRFSGLQFPNYSSELNVNALELDDSALYLCASSRDRTSTDTQYFGPGTRLTVL.

A single count supports this clone. The V gene is TRBV9, the J gene TRBJ2-5, with 8 bases fitting TRBD1. In germline, CDR1 is SGDLS, CDR2 YYNGEE. This CDR3 spans 15 amino acids. V dropped 4 bases and J dropped 5; count of bases not matched to a gene: 10. CDR3 DNA: TGTGCCAGCAGCTCGCAGCAGGGGGCTTGGGAGACCCAGTACTTC. Translation gives CASSSQQGAWETQYF.

The chain carries TRBV9 and TRBJ2-3, with no clear D. The CDR3 is 17 amino acids. The germline V gene has CDR1 SGDLS and CDR2 YYNGEE. Trimming removed 3 bases at V and 1 base at J, with 18 bases between. The CDR3, as DNA: TGTGCCAGCAGCGCCACGAGGCTCAACGGCGGCACAGATACGCAGTATTTT. It yields the protein CASSATRLNGGTDTQYF.

This clone was seen a handful of times. The rearrangement joins TRBV7-2 to TRBJ1-1; D not certain. This CDR3 region has 12 residues. Germline CDR1 and CDR2: SGHTA and FQGNSA. The V end was cut by 2 bases, the J end by 5 bases, with 6 bases between. CDR3 coding DNA: TGTGCCAGCAGCTTATCTTATACTGAAGCTTTCTTT. This gives the protein CASSLSYTEAFF.

The rearrangement links TRBV27 to TRBJ1-2; 7 bases match TRBD1. Germline trimming cut 3 bases from V and 4 bases from J; bases unmatched to any gene: 2. This CDR3 has 13 residues. The germline V gene has CDR1 MNHEY and CDR2 SMNVEV (reference sequence). The CDR3 loop is CASSFRQGYGYTF. The CDR3 DNA reads as TGTGCCAGCAGTTTCCGACAGGGCTATGGCTACACCTTC.

To note about this clone: Sequence at one end of the junction differs from germline and may be a read error. The rearrangement uses TRBV6-6 and TRBJ1-2; D is uncertain. The CDR3 is 9 amino acids. From germline, CDR1 is MNHNY and CDR2 SVGAGI (reference sequence). Here the CDR3 reads CASSNGLFF. CDR3 DNA sequence: TGTGCCAGCAGCAACGGACTCTTCTTC.

The rearrangement joins TRBV15 to TRBJ2-2, with D possibly TRBD2 on 5 matching bases. The ends were cut back, 1 base at V and 2 bases at J, with 14 bases in the middle. Germline V gene lookup returns CDR1 LNHNV and CDR2 YYDKDF (reference sequence). The length of the CDR3 is 17 residues. The CDR3 spells CATSRGEGEINTGELFF. The CDR3 DNA reads TGTGCCACCAGCAGAGGAGAGGGAGAGATTAACACCGGGGAGCTGTTTTTT. The full variable domain, its missing parts supplied by reference TRBV15 and TRBJ2-2, is DAMVIQNPRYQVTQFGKPVTLSCSQTLNHNVMYWYQQKSSQAPKLLFHYYDKDFNNEADTPDNFQSRRPNTSFCFLDIRSPGLGDTAMYLCATSRGEGEINTGELFFGEGSRLTVL.

J is TRBJ2-2 and V is TRBV6-1, with a tentative D call TRBD2 (5 bases). Germline V gene data show CDR1 as MNHNS and CDR2 as SASEGT. V was shortened by 8 bases and J by 2 bases, with 9 bases between the two germline ends. This CDR3 comprises 13 residues. The CDR3 region is CASVEENTGELFF. The CDR3 DNA reads as TGTGCCAGCGTGGAGGAAAACACCGGGGAGCTGTTTTTT.

This rearrangement joins TRBV29-1 to TRBJ2-2, with D uncertain. The V end was cut by 6 bases, the J end by 4 bases, with 15 bases between. CDR1 and CDR2 from the germline V gene are SQVTM and ANQGSEA. This CDR3 spans 14 amino acids. The CDR3 sequence is CSVVRSSSTGELFF. The CDR3 nucleotides read TGCAGCGTAGTAAGGTCCTCGAGCACCGGGGAGCTGTTTTTT.

This clone was observed a few times. V gene TRBV29-1 combines with J gene TRBJ2-3, with D possibly being TRBD2 (5 bases). With 3 bases removed from V and 1 base from J, the gap between germline ends came to 14 bases. The CDR3 runs to 15 residues. CDR1 is SQVTM and CDR2 is ANQGSEA in the germline V gene. The DNA of the CDR3 is TGCAGCGTTGAGGTCAGAGGGAGAGGCACAGATACGCAGTATTTT. It codes for CSVEVRGRGTDTQYF.

This rearrangement joins TRBV28 to TRBJ1-2, with D maybe TRBD1 (6 bases). V lost 8 bases and J 6 bases, leaving 13 bases between the germline ends. Germline V CDR1 and CDR2: MDHEN, SYDVKM. CDR3 size: 12 residues. The CDR3 loop is CASLSTGNGYTF. For the CDR3, the DNA is TGTGCCAGCCTCTCTACAGGGAATGGCTACACCTTC.

There are a few counts of this clone. The chain employs TRBV6-4 and TRBJ1-1; D gene unclear. V lost 2 bases and J 1 base, leaving 8 bases between the germline ends. CDR1 and CDR2 (germline): MRHNA, SNTAGT. The CDR3 is 14 residues long. The CDR3, as DNA: TGTGCCAGCAGTGACGGAGAAACGAACACTGAAGCTTTCTTT. This encodes CASSDGETNTEAFF.

Notes on this clone: A read error may account for a junction end that differs from germline. V and J are TRBV15 and TRBJ1-1; no clear D gene. The CDR3 runs 14 residues. Germline V lookup: CDR1 LNHNV, CDR2 YYDKDF (reference sequence). CDR3 nucleotides: TGTGCCACCAGCAGAGAGGGCAGTAACACTGAAACTTTCTTT. As protein: CATSREGSNTETFF.

The J gene is TRBJ2-5, the V gene TRBV28; D might be TRBD2 (5 bases). With 6 bases removed from V and 0 bases from J, the gap between germline ends came to 8 bases. The CDR3 runs to 13 residues. Germline V CDR1 and CDR2: MDHEN, SYDVKM. The CDR3 region is CASSRGYQETQYF. CDR3 bases: TGTGCCAGCAGCCGAGGGTACCAAGAGACCCAGTACTTC.

This sequence joins TRBV28 and TRBJ2-3; 10 nucleotides align to TRBD1. CDR1 and CDR2 (germline): MDHEN, SYDVKM. V was clipped by 5 bases and J by 3 bases; unmatched bases: 8. There are 16 residues in the CDR3. The CDR3 region is CASSLRGTGATDTQYF. The CDR3 nucleotides read TGTGCCAGCAGTCTCAGAGGGACAGGGGCGACAGATACGCAGTATTTT.

J is TRBJ2-3 and V is TRBV7-2, with 8 bases that match TRBD2. V was pared by 1 base and J by 1 base, with 1 base of the junction left unmatched. Germline CDR1 reads SGHTA; CDR2 reads FQGNSA. The CDR3 covers 15 residues. In DNA form, the CDR3 reads TGTGCCAGCAGCTTAGATAGCGGGGGCACAGATACGCAGTATTTT. This sequence encodes CASSLDSGGTDTQYF.

This clone was seen only a few times. J is TRBJ1-2 and V is TRBV5-4; tentatively, D is TRBD1 (5 bases). The CDR3 has 15 amino acids. Trimming took 3 bases from V and 1 from J, leaving 13 bases between them. Germline V lookup: CDR1 SGHNT, CDR2 YYREEE (reference sequence). The chain's CDR3 is CASSSDSPINYGYTF. In DNA form, the CDR3 reads TGTGCCAGCAGCTCTGACAGCCCAATTAACTATGGCTACACCTTC. The whole variable domain, remainder taken from reference TRBV5-4 and TRBJ1-2, is ETGVTQSPTHLIKTRGQQVTLRCSSQSGHNTVSWYQQALGQGPQFIFQYYREEENGRGNFPPRFSGLQFPNYSSELNVNALELDDSALYLCASSSDSPINYGYTFGSGTRLTVV.

V is TRBV9 and J is TRBJ2-3; D unresolved. The CDR3 is 12 residues long. Deletions cut 2 bases from V and 4 bases from J, with 5 bases between. Germline V gene sequence: CDR1 SGDLS, CDR2 YYNGEE. The CDR3 sequence: CASSVRADTQYF. The CDR3 DNA reads as TGTGCCAGCAGCGTTAGGGCAGATACGCAGTATTTT.

The chain employs TRBV15 and TRBJ1-2; 9 nucleotides line up with TRBD1. Germline CDR1 LNHNV, CDR2 YYDKDF (reference sequence). J lost 6 bases, V lost 0 bases, and 5 bases had no gene match. This CDR3 has 15 amino acids. The CDR3 spells CATSRDWDRANGYTF. The CDR3, as DNA: TGTGCCACCAGCAGAGATTGGGACAGGGCTAATGGCTACACCTTC.

This chain links TRBV7-9 with TRBJ2-1; D is ambiguous. Looked up from germline, CDR1 is SEHNR and CDR2 is FQNEAQ (reference sequence). The CDR3 has 15 amino acids. Trimming stripped 4 bases from V and 3 bases from J, with 13 bases between. The CDR3 sequence: CASSWTVTVYNEQFF. The CDR3 coding sequence is TGTGCCAGCAGCTGGACCGTAACTGTCTACAATGAGCAGTTCTTC.

The rearrangement joins TRBV5-8 to TRBJ1-5; D is unresolved. The CDR3 is 13 amino acids. V was pared by 2 bases and J by 7 bases, with 10 bases between. Germline values: CDR1 SGHTS, CDR2 YDEGEE. The DNA for the CDR3 is TGTGCCAGCAGCTTCAGCGGTGGGCAGCCCCAGCATTTT. Its protein is CASSFSGGQPQHF.

This clone was seen just once. The gene calls are TRBV5-1 and TRBJ2-5, with 7 bases lining up with TRBD1. V was clipped by 7 bases and J by 1 base; unmatched bases: 7. This CDR3 has 14 residues. Germline values: CDR1 SGHRS, CDR2 YFSETQ. In DNA form, the CDR3 reads TGCGCCAGCCGGATACAGGGGTCCCAAGAGACCCAGTACTTC. Its protein product is CASRIQGSQETQYF.

The chain recombines TRBV20-1 with TRBJ2-7; possibly TRBD2 for D (5 bases). CDR1 is DFQATT, CDR2 SNEGSKA, per germline (reference sequence). V was clipped by 3 bases and J by 2 bases, with 5 bases between them. This CDR3 contains 11 residues. The CDR3 nucleotides are TGCAGTGCTAGGACTACCTACGAGCAGTACTTC. It yields the protein CSARTTYEQYF.

The chain links TRBV10-3 to TRBJ2-5, with D tentatively TRBD1 or TRBD2 (5 bases each). From germline, CDR1 is ENHRY and CDR2 SYGVKD. This CDR3 has 13 residues. V was pared by 4 bases and J by 9 bases, with 15 bases between. The CDR3 loop reads CAISARVEEAQYF. The CDR3 coding sequence is TGTGCCATCAGTGCCAGGGTTGAGGAGGCCCAGTACTTC.

This clone was detected a few times. This sequence joins TRBV6-1 and TRBJ1-5; 10 bases line up with TRBD1. The CDR3 consists of 15 residues. Germline V gene sequence: CDR1 MNHNS, CDR2 SASEGT. Trimming cost V 6 bases and J 6 bases; bases outside gene matches: 8. Here the CDR3 DNA reads TGTGCCAGCAGACGCCGGGACAGGGGTGTTCAGCCCCAGCATTTT. It is translated as CASRRRDRGVQPQHF.